These T cell receptor beta chains were read from a single sample in a study of Ad26.COV2.S vaccination and SARS-CoV-2 variants. The protocol was immunoSEQ multiplex PCR, while the TCRdb copy is restricted to in-frame clones and leaves out a portion. The repertoire holds 330,000 or so clones, with around 90% as singletons. This specimen was peripheral blood, taken in a trial of Ad26.COV2.S vaccine versus placebo. The source of these receptors is a person between 18 and 59 years old who received the Ad26.COV2.S COVID-19 vaccine or a placebo. Each CDR3 is given without its conserved first and last residue.

ASSQLGSGRGETQY	TRBJ2-5	TRBV14
ASSLGWRDTQY	TRBJ2-3	TRBV7-2
ASSPTGGVDEKLF	TRBJ1-4	TRBV9
ASSQRGQNYGYT	TRBJ1-2	TRBV3-1/TRBV3-2
ASRANLYGYT	TRBJ1-2	TRBV28
AISDGNEQF	TRBJ2-1	TRBV10-3
SVGVSGTEAF	TRBJ1-1	TRBV29-1
ASSSQTFARGSYEQY	TRBJ2-7	TRBV7-2
ASNPRLDPNEQF	TRBJ2-1	TRBV6-5
ASSSGFANYNEQF	TRBJ2-1	TRBV5-1
ASSMNEKLF	TRBJ1-4	TRBV6-5
ASSRPAGGYTGELF	TRBJ2-2	TRBV3-1/TRBV3-2
ASSVGGLANYGYT	TRBJ1-2	TRBV9
ARSFGATIY	TRBJ1-3	TRBV5-3
ASSNTLGRAANGYT	TRBJ1-2	TRBV21-1
ASSAGTGGNQPQH	TRBJ1-5	TRBV7-3
ASSQDLGQGLYGYT	TRBJ1-2	TRBV4-3
ASSTQGTNEKLF	TRBJ1-4	TRBV6-5
ASSFRDTKNIQY	TRBJ2-4	TRBV5-4
ASSPGVVANYGYT	TRBJ1-2	TRBV5-1
ASSLGGYNTGELF	TRBJ2-2	TRBV5-1
ASSVGDYYPKETQY	TRBJ2-5	TRBV6-6
ASGPIAGAGNEQF	TRBJ2-1	TRBV4-3
ASSDGTGATGELF	TRBJ2-2	TRBV6-1
ASSPSRRTTNEKLF	TRBJ1-4	TRBV5-4
ASSFTRDTEAF	TRBJ1-1	TRBV7-2
ASSLVAVREQF	TRBJ2-1	TRBV13
ASSLWTGELF	TRBJ2-2	TRBV3-1/TRBV3-2
ASSTDVGYNEKLF	TRBJ1-4	TRBV19
ASAESSGNTIY	TRBJ1-3	TRBV2
AISESTSETQY	TRBJ2-5	TRBV10-3
ATSATKYNSPLH	TRBJ1-6	TRBV24-1
ASSYSGGEETQY	TRBJ2-5	TRBV9
ASIFWGPTDTQY	TRBJ2-3	TRBV2
ASSLGPTELYGYT	TRBJ1-2	TRBV11-2
ASSDERGGGNYGYT	TRBJ1-2	TRBV7-9
ASSPIQGGNTGELF	TRBJ2-2	TRBV4-2
AWRRDSLSGNTIY	TRBJ1-3	TRBV30
SVLGLAEDEF	TRBJ2-1	TRBV29-1
ASSPSNGLMNTEAF	TRBJ1-1	TRBV7-9
ASTWGTGGNQPQH	TRBJ1-5	TRBV7-9
ASSRGVPETQY	TRBJ2-5	TRBV19
ASSLAQGTGGYGYT	TRBJ1-2	TRBV7-9
ASSMTRGQENTEAF	TRBJ1-1	TRBV19
ASSIVRQGAGGELF	TRBJ2-2	TRBV7-6
ASSLPLPTLH	TRBJ1-6	TRBV5-5
ASSESPATSGELF	TRBJ2-2	TRBV10-1
ASSSTGWGSSGANVLT	TRBJ2-6	TRBV11-3
ASSQPEGNQRRSGELF	TRBJ2-2	TRBV3-1/TRBV3-2
ASSYLGGDYGYT	TRBJ1-2	TRBV6-5
ASSHDGWGQPGPYGYT	TRBJ1-2	TRBV4-3
ASSQDGGRGQPQH	TRBJ1-5	TRBV4-1
ASSESGGTHSNQPQH	TRBJ1-5	TRBV2
ASSEGQGLGSPLH	TRBJ1-6	TRBV6-1
ASSSSGESGRGEMF	TRBJ2-1	TRBV5-1
ASSQVGGANTEAF	TRBJ1-1	TRBV3-1/TRBV3-2
ASSSNSPLH	TRBJ1-6	TRBV7-8
ASSGAARGNYGYT	TRBJ1-2	TRBV6-2/TRBV6-3